This T cell receptor beta chain is from a study of T-cell memory formation after mild COVID-19. Study conclusions and caveats: CD4+ clones that contracted lay mainly in CM and EM; CD8+ ones lay in EMRA. Some SARS-CoV-2-responding clones were already detected in memory before infection. A second wave expanding day 15 to 37 was CD4+-biased; contracting clones were balanced.

Comments on this clonotype: Its target is unknown.

Germline V CDR1 and CDR2: MNHEY, SVGAGI. This CDR3 spans 15 amino acids. V dropped 2 bases and J dropped 6 bases, with 14 bases sitting between them. Constant-segment primers served in 5'RACE that generated TCR alpha and TCR beta cDNA libraries bearing sample barcodes and UMIs. One entry per CDR3 protein results from TCRdb running MiXCR on the 5' RACE reads. The profile covers hundreds of thousands of distinct CDR3 sequences, with roughly a fifth appearing a single time and under 25% taken by the ten largest. The genes are TRBV6-5 and TRBJ1-5; D is unclear. Sequences were obtained from PBMCs or a T cell subset sorted from them (not recorded which). This clonotype was obtained from a man between 18 and 29 years old who had mild COVID-19 (a few samples of this study predate the infection). Cell type and time point are not known. The CDR3 region has the DNA TGTGCCAGCAGTTACCGTGCGGGATACACTCAGCCCCAGCATTTT. As protein: CASSYRAGYTQPQHF.